One and the same sample provided the 9 T cell receptor beta chains below, sequenced in a study of T cell responses to AZD1222 COVID-19 vaccine. The repertoire was sequenced with immunoSEQ multiplex PCR; TCRdb's copy has only in-frame clones and lacks some. The table includes about 130,000 clones, 75% to 90% detected once. This specimen was peripheral blood, taken on day 0 of AZD1222 vaccination. The receptors were gathered from an adult in good health.

V is TRBV7-9 and J is TRBJ2-1; D call uncertain. The germline gives CDR1 SEHNR, CDR2 FQNEAQ (reference sequence). V lost 4 bases and J 1 base, leaving 8 bases between the germline ends. The CDR3 has 14 amino acids. CDR3 bases: TGTGCCAGCAGCTCTGAAAATTCCTACAATGAGCAGTTCTTC. Encoded protein: CASSSENSYNEQFF.

This chain joins TRBV24-1 and TRBJ1-5, with TRBD1 matching 7 bases. Germline CDR1 is KGHDR and CDR2 is SFDVKD. This CDR3 contains 16 residues. V was clipped by 2 bases and J by 6 bases; unmatched bases: 9. CDR3 nucleotides: TGTGCCACCAGTGATTCAGGGGGGCCTTCAGGTCAGCCCCAGCATTTT. This gives the protein CATSDSGGPSGQPQHF.

V usage is TRBV12-3 or TRBV12-4 and J usage is TRBJ1-2; no clear D. This CDR3 contains 12 residues. The ends were cut back, 0 bases at V and 6 bases at J, with 5 bases in the middle. CDR3 residues: CASSLARDGYTF. In DNA form, the CDR3 reads TGTGCCAGCAGTTTAGCGAGGGATGGCTACACCTTC.

This rearrangement joins TRBV7-2 to TRBJ2-3, with 9 bases matching TRBD2. V gave up 0 bases and J gave up 9 bases; unmatched junction bases: 13. CDR1 is SGHTA and CDR2 is FQGNSA in the germline V gene. The CDR3 is 17 residues long. CDR3 sequence reads: CASSLAPVGARGGTQYF. DNA for the CDR3: TGTGCCAGCAGCTTAGCCCCCGTAGGGGCGCGGGGGGGCACGCAGTATTTT.

The J gene is TRBJ1-3, the V gene TRBV11-1; 9 bases align to TRBD1. Germline V gene data show CDR1 as SGHAT and CDR2 as FQDESV (reference sequence). V shed 5 bases and J 2 bases; nucleotides not matched to a gene: 4. The length of the CDR3 is 15 residues. The CDR3 region has the DNA TGTGCCAGCAGCGCACAGGGGGCCCCTGGAAACACCATATATTTT. This gives the protein CASSAQGAPGNTIYF.

With respect to this clone: Mismatch with germline at one junction end may stem from a read error. The chain couples TRBV24-1 to TRBJ2-6; no clear D. The CDR3 extends over 16 amino acids. The germline CDR1 and CDR2 sequences are KGHDR and SFDVKD. CDR3: CATSDLRQDGANVLTF. In DNA form, the CDR3 reads TGTGCCACCAGCGATTTGAGGCAGGATGGGGCCAACGTCCTGACTTTC.

This chain links TRBV10-2 with TRBJ2-7, with D hard to call. This CDR3 is built from 14 residues. Germline V gives CDR1 WSHSY, CDR2 SAAADI. V lost 2 bases, J lost 4 bases, and 12 bases lay in between. For the CDR3, the DNA is TGCGCCAGCAGTGAGATGAGGCCGCCTTACGAGCAGTACTTC. Translated, it gives CASSEMRPPYEQYF.

V is TRBV4-1 and J is TRBJ1-2; D gene unclear. Germline CDR1 is MGHRA and CDR2 is YSYEKL. This CDR3 contains 15 residues. The germline V and J ends were trimmed by 4 bases and 6 bases, with 18 bases remaining between them. CDR3 coding DNA: TGCGCCAGCAGCCGGATTAGTTTAAGGTTAGATGGCTACACCTTC. It specifies CASSRISLRLDGYTF.

The CDR3 bases are TGTGCCAGCAGCTCGGGACAGGGGTATTCACCCCTCCACTTT. Protein: CASSSGQGYSPLHF. The V and J genes are TRBV5-4 and TRBJ1-6; 10 bases agree with TRBD1. CDR1 and CDR2 from the germline V gene are SGHNT and YYREEE (reference sequence). This CDR3 spans 14 amino acids. The junction had 2 bases not matched to a gene; V was cut back by 3 bases and J by 8 bases. Filled out from reference TRBV5-4 and TRBJ1-6, the complete variable domain reads ETGVTQSPTHLIKTRGQQVTLRCSSQSGHNTVSWYQQALGQGPQFIFQYYREEENGRGNFPPRFSGLQFPNYSSELNVNALELDDSALYLCASSSGQGYSPLHFGNGTRLTVT.